These 10 T cell receptor beta chains originate from one sample sequenced in a study of cytotoxic CD8 clonotypes in ibrutinib-treated CLL. Sequencing used immunoSEQ multiplex PCR; TCRdb keeps in-frame clones, though not all of them. This table has some 200,000 clones, 79% appearing once. The source was PBMCs, collected after 12 months of ibrutinib treatment. The source of these receptors is a human donor with chronic lymphocytic leukemia.

Concerning this clone itself: A much larger clonotype is one base distant, so this may be a read error. The chain carries TRBV7-6 and TRBJ2-2, with D unclear. The CDR3 spans 12 residues. Germline CDR1 SGHVS, CDR2 FNYEAQ. V lost 4 bases and J lost 4, with 4 bases in between. As DNA, the CDR3 is TGTGCCAGCAGCTGGGTCACCGGGGAGCTGTTTTTT. This codes for CASSWVTGELFF.

The V and J genes are TRBV28 and TRBJ2-2, with D uncertain. The CDR3 totals 12 residues. V gave up 6 bases and J gave up 6 bases, with 8 bases separating them. Germline V gives CDR1 MDHEN, CDR2 SYDVKM. CDR3 nucleotide sequence: TGTGCCAGCAGAAGAAATCCCGGGGAGCTGTTTTTT. As protein: CASRRNPGELFF.

The DNA for the CDR3 is TGCGCCAGCAGCACCGGACAGGGGGGCTCCTACGAGCAGTACTTC. This gives the protein CASSTGQGGSYEQYF. This chain connects TRBV5-1 to TRBJ2-7, with 10 bases that match TRBD1. Germline CDR1 is SGHRS and CDR2 is YFSETQ. The junction had 4 bases not matched to a gene; V was cut back by 4 bases and J by 0 bases. This CDR3 has 15 amino acids.

The genes are TRBV9 and TRBJ2-7, with D maybe TRBD2 (5 bases). Per the germline V gene, CDR1 is SGDLS and CDR2 is YYNGEE. Trimming left V 4 bases short and J 2 bases short, with 10 bases between. This CDR3 region has 13 residues. The CDR3 DNA follows: TGTGCCAGCAGCTTCGGACTCGCCTACGAGCAGTACTTC. Translated: CASSFGLAYEQYF. The full variable domain, completed using reference TRBV9 and TRBJ2-7, is DSGVTQTPKHLITATGQRVTLRCSPRSGDLSVYWYQQSLDQGLQFLIQYYNGEERAKGNILERFSAQQFPDLHSELNLSSLELGDSALYFCASSFGLAYEQYFGPGTRLTVT.

With regard to this clone: This sample also contains other DNA sequences that code for the same CDR3. The rearrangement uses TRBV5-1 and TRBJ1-2, with D maybe TRBD1 (5 bases). The ends were cut back, 4 bases at V and 3 bases at J, with 10 bases in the middle. This CDR3 comprises 13 residues. Germline CDR1 and CDR2: SGHRS and YFSETQ. The CDR3 sequence is CASSPAGDYGYTF. The CDR3 coding sequence is TGCGCCAGCAGCCCAGCGGGGGACTATGGCTACACCTTC.

This clone was found once. The rearrangement links TRBV5-6 to TRBJ2-7; either TRBD1 or TRBD2 may fit D (5 bases each). With 2 bases removed from V and 2 bases from J, the gap between germline ends came to 17 bases. This CDR3 comprises 16 residues. Germline V gene data show CDR1 as SGHDT and CDR2 as YYEEEE. The CDR3, as DNA: TGTGCCAGCAGCTTACCCTGGGACCTGGGTGCCTACGAGCAGTACTTC. This codes for CASSLPWDLGAYEQYF.

The chain is built from TRBV19 and TRBJ2-4, with TRBD2 matching 8 bases. V lost 3 bases and J lost 1; bases outside the gene matches: 8. Germline V gene data show CDR1 as LNHDA and CDR2 as SQIVND (reference sequence). The CDR3 has 17 residues. CDR3 nucleotides: TGTGCCAGTAGTATCGAGCGGGGGAGAGAGGCCAAAAACATTCAGTACTTC. This translates into CASSIERGREAKNIQYF.

The DNA for the CDR3 is TGTGCCAGCAGCTTAGACGTATATGGGAGTGGCTACACCTTC. As protein: CASSLDVYGSGYTF. This chain uses TRBV7-8 with TRBJ1-2; D not certain. This CDR3 has 14 residues. V lost 1 base to trimming and J lost 7 bases, with 13 bases between them. The germline V gene encodes CDR1 SGHVS and CDR2 FQNEAQ.

The CDR3 region has the DNA TGTGCCAGCAGCCCAGGGGCCGCTTACGAGCAGTACTTC. It encodes CASSPGAAYEQYF. The V call is TRBV6-6, the J call TRBJ2-7, with D perhaps TRBD1 (6 bases). Trimming cost V 6 bases and J 4 bases, with 13 bases left between them. Germline CDR1 reads MNHNY; CDR2 reads SVGAGI (reference sequence). The CDR3 has 13 amino acids.

The chain couples TRBV19 to TRBJ2-6, with D possibly being TRBD1 (6 bases). The CDR3 contains 15 residues. The germline V gene has CDR1 LNHDA and CDR2 SQIVND (reference sequence). Trimming pared 6 bases from V and 0 bases from J, leaving 9 bases between. The CDR3 protein is CASRTGGSGANVLTF. CDR3 sequence (DNA): TGTGCCAGTAGGACAGGCGGCTCTGGGGCCAACGTCCTGACTTTC. Supplemented by reference TRBV19 and TRBJ2-6, the full variable domain reads DGGITQSPKYLFRKEGQNVTLSCEQNLNHDAMYWYRQDPGQGLRLIYYSQIVNDFQKGDIAEGYSVSREKKESFPLTVTSAQKNPTAFYLCASRTGGSGANVLTFGAGSRLTVL.